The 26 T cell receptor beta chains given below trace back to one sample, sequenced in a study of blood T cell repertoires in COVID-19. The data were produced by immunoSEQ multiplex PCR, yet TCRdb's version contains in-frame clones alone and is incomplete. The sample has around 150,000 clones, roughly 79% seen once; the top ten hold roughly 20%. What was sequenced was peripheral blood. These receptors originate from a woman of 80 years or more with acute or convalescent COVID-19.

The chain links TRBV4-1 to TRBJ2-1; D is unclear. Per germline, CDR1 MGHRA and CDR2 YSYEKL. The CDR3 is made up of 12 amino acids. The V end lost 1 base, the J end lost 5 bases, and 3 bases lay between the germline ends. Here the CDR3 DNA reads TGCGCCAGCAGCCAAGCCAACAATGAGCAGTTCTTC. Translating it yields CASSQANNEQFF.

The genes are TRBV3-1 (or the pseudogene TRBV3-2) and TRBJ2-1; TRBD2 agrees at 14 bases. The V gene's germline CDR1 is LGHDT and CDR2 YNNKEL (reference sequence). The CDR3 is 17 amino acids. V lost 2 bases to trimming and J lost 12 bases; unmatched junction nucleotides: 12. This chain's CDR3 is CASSQITGTSGGRGQFF. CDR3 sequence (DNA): TGTGCCAGCAGCCAAATCACCGGGACTAGCGGGGGTCGAGGGCAGTTCTTC.

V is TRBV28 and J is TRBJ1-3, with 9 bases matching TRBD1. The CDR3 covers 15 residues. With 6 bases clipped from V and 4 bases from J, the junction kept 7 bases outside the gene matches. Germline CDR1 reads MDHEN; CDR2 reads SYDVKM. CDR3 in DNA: TGTGCCAGCAGGACAGGGACAGGGCACGGAAACACCATATATTTT. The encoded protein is CASRTGTGHGNTIYF.

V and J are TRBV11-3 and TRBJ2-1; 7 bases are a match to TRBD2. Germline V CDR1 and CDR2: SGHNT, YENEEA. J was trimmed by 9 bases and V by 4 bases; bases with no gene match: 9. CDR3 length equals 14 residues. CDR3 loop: CASSSGTKAGEQFF. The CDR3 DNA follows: TGTGCCAGCAGCTCCGGGACTAAGGCGGGTGAGCAGTTCTTC.

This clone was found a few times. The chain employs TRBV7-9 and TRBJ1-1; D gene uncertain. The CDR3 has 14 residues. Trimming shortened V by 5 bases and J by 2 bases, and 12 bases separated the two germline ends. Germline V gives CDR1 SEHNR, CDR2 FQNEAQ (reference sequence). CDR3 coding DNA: TGTGCCAGCAGCCCCCCTTTTTTTAACACTGAAGCTTTCTTT. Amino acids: CASSPPFFNTEAFF.

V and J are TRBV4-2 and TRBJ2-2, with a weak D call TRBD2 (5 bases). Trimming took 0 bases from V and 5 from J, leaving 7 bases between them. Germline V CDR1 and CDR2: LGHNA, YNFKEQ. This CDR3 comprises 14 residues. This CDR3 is CASSQEGRTGELFF. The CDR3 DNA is TGTGCCAGCAGCCAAGAAGGGAGAACCGGGGAGCTGTTTTTT.

The DNA of the CDR3 is TGCGCCAGCAGTGAGACGTACAGGGCTAAACAATATGGCTACACCTTC. Translation gives CASSETYRAKQYGYTF. V gene TRBV10-2 combines with J gene TRBJ1-2, with D perhaps matching TRBD1 (6 bases). Deletions cut 2 bases from V and 5 bases from J, with 18 bases between. The germline V gene has CDR1 WSHSY and CDR2 SAAADI. The CDR3 has 16 residues.

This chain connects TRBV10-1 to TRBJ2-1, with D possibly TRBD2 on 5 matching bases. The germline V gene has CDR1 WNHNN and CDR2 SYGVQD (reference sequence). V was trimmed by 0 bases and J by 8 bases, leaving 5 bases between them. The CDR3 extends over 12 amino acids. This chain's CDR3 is CASSESRDEQFF. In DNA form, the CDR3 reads TGCGCCAGCAGTGAGTCGAGGGATGAGCAGTTCTTC.

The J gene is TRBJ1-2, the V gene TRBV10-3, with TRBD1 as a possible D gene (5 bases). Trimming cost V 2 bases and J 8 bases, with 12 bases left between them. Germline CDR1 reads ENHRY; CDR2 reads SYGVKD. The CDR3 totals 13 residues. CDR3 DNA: TGTGCCATCAGTGAGCAGGGTTCCCTAGGCTACACCTTC. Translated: CAISEQGSLGYTF.

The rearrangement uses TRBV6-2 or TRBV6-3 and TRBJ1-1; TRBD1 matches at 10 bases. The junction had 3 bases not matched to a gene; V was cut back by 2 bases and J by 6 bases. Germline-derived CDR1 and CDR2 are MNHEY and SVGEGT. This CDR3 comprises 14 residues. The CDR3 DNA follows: TGTGCCAGCAGTTACCCGGGGACAGGGGCTGAAGCTTTCTTT. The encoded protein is CASSYPGTGAEAFF.

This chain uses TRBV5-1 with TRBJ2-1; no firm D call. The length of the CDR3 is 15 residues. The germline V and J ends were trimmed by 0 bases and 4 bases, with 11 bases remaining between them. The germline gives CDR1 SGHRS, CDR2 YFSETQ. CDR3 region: CASSLEQAYYNEQFF. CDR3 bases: TGCGCCAGCAGCTTGGAGCAGGCTTATTACAATGAGCAGTTCTTC.

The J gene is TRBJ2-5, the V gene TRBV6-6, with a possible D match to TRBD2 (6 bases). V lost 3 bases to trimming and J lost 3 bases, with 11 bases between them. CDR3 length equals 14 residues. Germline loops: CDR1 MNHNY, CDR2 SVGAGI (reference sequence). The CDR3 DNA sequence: TGTGCCAGCAGTTATCAGGAGGGAGAAGAGACCCAGTACTTC. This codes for CASSYQEGEETQYF.

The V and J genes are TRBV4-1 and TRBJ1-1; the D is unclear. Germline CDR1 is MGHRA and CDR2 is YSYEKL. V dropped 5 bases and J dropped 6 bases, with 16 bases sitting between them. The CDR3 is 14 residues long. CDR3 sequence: CASSSLGTRPEAFF. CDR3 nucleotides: TGCGCCAGCAGCTCCCTAGGTACGAGGCCTGAAGCTTTCTTT.

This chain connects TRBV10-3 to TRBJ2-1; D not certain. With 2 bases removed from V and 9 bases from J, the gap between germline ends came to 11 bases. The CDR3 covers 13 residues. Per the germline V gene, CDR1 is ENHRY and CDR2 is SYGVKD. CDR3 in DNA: TGTGCCATCAGTGAGGGAAGAGGCTCTGAGCAGTTCTTC. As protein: CAISEGRGSEQFF.

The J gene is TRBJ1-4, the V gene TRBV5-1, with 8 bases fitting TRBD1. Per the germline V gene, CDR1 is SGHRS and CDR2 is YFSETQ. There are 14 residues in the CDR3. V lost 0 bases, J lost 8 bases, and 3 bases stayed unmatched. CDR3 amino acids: CASSLDGTGEKLFF. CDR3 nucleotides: TGCGCCAGCAGCTTGGATGGGACAGGAGAAAAACTGTTTTTT. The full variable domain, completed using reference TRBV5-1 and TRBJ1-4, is KAGVTQTPRYLIKTRGQQVTLSCSPISGHRSVSWYQQTPGQGLQFLFEYFSETQRNKGNFPGRFSGRQFSNSRSEMNVSTLELGDSALYLCASSLDGTGEKLFFGSGTQLSVL.

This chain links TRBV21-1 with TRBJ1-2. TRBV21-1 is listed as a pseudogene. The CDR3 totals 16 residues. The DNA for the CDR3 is TGTGCCAGCAGCTCGAGATCGGGAGGGCCGGGCGGAGGCTACACCTTC. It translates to CASSSRSGGPGGGYTF.

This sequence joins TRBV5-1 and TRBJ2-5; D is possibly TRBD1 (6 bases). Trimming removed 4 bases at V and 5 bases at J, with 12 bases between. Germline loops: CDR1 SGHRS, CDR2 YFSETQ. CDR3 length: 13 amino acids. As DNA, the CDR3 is TGCGCCAGCAGCAGAGGGGGACGGGAGACCCAGTACTTC. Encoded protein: CASSRGGRETQYF.

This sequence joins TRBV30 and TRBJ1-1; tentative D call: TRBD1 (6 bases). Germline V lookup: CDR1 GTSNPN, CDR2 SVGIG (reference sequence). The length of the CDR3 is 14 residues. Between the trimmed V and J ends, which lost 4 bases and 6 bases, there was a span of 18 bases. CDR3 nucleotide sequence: TGTGCCTGGAAACTCGGGACACCCAATGCTGAAGCTTTCTTT. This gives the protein CAWKLGTPNAEAFF.

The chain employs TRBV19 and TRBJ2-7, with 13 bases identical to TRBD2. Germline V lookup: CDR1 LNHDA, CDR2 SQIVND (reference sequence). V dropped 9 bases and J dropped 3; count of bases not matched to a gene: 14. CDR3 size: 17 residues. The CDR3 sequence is CASSGQGRTSGSYEQYF. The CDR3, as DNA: TGTGCCAGCTCGGGACAGGGAAGGACTAGCGGGAGCTACGAGCAGTACTTC.

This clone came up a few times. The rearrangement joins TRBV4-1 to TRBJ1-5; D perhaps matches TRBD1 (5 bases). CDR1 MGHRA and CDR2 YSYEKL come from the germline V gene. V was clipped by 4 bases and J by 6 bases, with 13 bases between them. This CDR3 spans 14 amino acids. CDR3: CASSLRQRGQPQHF. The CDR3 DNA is TGCGCCAGCAGCCTTCGACAGAGAGGTCAGCCCCAGCATTTT.

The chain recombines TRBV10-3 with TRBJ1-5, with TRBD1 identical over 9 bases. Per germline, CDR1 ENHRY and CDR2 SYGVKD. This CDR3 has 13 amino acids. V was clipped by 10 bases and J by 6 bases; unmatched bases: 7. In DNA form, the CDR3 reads TGTGCCACCACCACAGGGGGCGGTCAGCCCCAGCATTTT. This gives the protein CATTTGGGQPQHF.

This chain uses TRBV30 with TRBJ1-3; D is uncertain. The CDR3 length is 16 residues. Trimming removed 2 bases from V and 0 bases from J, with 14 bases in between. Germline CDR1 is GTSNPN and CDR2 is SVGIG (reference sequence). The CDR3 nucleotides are TGTGCCTGGAGTTATGGGAGAGGTGGCTCTGGAAACACCATATATTTT. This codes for CAWSYGRGGSGNTIYF. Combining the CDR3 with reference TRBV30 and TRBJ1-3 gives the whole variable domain SQTIHQWPATLVQPVGSPLSLECTVEGTSNPNLYWYRQAAGRGLQLLFYSVGIGQISSEVPQNLSASRPQDRQFILSSKKLLLSDSGFYLCAWSYGRGGSGNTIYFGEGSWLTVV.

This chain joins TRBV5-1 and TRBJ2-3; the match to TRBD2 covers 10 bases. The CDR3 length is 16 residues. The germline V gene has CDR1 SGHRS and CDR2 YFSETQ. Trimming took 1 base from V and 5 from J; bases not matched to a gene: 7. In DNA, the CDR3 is TGCGCCAGCAGCTTGAGGGCTAGCGGGAGTAGAGATACGCAGTATTTT. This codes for CASSLRASGSRDTQYF.

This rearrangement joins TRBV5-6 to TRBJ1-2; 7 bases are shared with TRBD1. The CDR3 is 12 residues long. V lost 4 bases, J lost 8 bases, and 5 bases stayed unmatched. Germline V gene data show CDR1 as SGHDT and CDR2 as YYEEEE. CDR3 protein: CASSPTGVGYTF. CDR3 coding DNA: TGTGCCAGCAGCCCTACAGGGGTCGGCTACACCTTC.

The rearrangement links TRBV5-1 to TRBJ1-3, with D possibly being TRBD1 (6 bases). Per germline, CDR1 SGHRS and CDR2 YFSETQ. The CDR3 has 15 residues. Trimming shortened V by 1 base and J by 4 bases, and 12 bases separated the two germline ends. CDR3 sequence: CASSLRGGSGNTIYF. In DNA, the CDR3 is TGCGCCAGCAGCTTGAGAGGGGGTTCCGGAAACACCATATATTTT.

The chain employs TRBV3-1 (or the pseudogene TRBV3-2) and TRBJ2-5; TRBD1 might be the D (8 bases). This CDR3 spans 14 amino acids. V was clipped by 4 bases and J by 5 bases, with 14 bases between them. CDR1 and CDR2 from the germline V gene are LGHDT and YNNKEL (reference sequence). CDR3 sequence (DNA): TGTGCCAGCAGCCTCAACAGGGGGGGCGAGACCCAGTACTTC. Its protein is CASSLNRGGETQYF.